Shown below are 13 T cell receptor beta chains from a single sample sequenced in a study of identical twins. Each CDR3 protein is one row after TCRdb ran MiXCR on the 5' RACE reads. Of 450,000 or so distinct CDR3 sequences in the sample, 14% were seen once. This sample also belongs to another study, concerning yellow fever vaccine responses in identical twins.

The specimen sequenced was CD4+ T cells sorted from blood. All receptors come from a woman aged 18-29 years in good health.

This clonotype was detected a few times. The rearrangement joins TRBV5-1 to TRBJ2-1, with 8 positions matching TRBD2. The CDR3 sequence is 15 residues long. In germline, CDR1 is SGHRS, CDR2 YFSETQ. V lost 3 bases to trimming and J lost 7 bases; unmatched junction nucleotides: 9. The CDR3 sequence: CASSWQGTSGNEQFF. As DNA, the CDR3 is TGCGCCAGCAGCTGGCAAGGGACTAGTGGGAATGAGCAGTTCTTC. The full variable domain, rest sourced from reference TRBV5-1 and TRBJ2-1, is KAGVTQTPRYLIKTRGQQVTLSCSPISGHRSVSWYQQTPGQGLQFLFEYFSETQRNKGNFPGRFSGRQFSNSRSEMNVSTLELGDSALYLCASSWQGTSGNEQFFGPGTRLTVL.

This clonotype was counted between two and nine times. The chain carries TRBV6-1 and TRBJ2-1; 12 bases align to TRBD2. Germline loops: CDR1 MNHNS, CDR2 SASEGT. Trimming at V came to 5 bases and at J to 9 bases, leaving 14 bases not matched to a gene. This CDR3 has 17 residues. The CDR3 sequence is CASSRSSGRAMGSEQFF. The DNA for the CDR3 is TGTGCCAGCAGTCGATCTAGCGGGAGGGCTATGGGGAGTGAGCAGTTCTTC.

This clonotype appeared many times. This chain links TRBV29-1 with TRBJ2-1, with 7 nucleotides matching TRBD2. V lost 0 bases to trimming and J lost 7 bases; unmatched junction nucleotides: 3. CDR1 and CDR2 from the germline V gene are SQVTM and ANQGSEA. The CDR3 totals 13 residues. CDR3 amino acids: CSVEDGGRNEQFF. The CDR3 nucleotides read TGCAGCGTTGAAGACGGGGGGAGGAATGAGCAGTTCTTC.

This clonotype has at least ten counts. The chain has TRBV4-3 and TRBJ2-5; D ambiguous. V was trimmed by 6 bases and J by 7 bases, leaving 18 bases between them. Germline V gene data show CDR1 as LGHNA and CDR2 as YSLEER. The CDR3 has 14 residues. The CDR3 sequence: CASRDFRVFGTQYF. Written as DNA, the CDR3 is TGCGCCAGCAGAGACTTCCGGGTATTTGGGACCCAGTACTTC.

This sequence joins TRBV28 and TRBJ2-5; D not resolved. V was cut by 5 bases and J by 8 bases, with 9 bases left in between. Germline V CDR1 and CDR2: MDHEN, SYDVKM. The CDR3 sequence is 11 residues long. CDR3 DNA sequence: TGTGCCAGCAGTCCCAAGGCCACCCAGTACTTC. Encoded protein: CASSPKATQYF.

V is TRBV29-1 and J is TRBJ2-1; D not resolved. The CDR3 consists of 12 residues. Between the trimmed V and J ends, which lost 8 bases and 5 bases, there was a span of 13 bases. Germline CDR1 and CDR2: SQVTM and ANQGSEA. CDR3 DNA: TGCAGCTTATCCCCCATTAACAATGAGCAGTTCTTC. Translation gives CSLSPINNEQFF.

This clonotype was detected a few times. The chain uses TRBV14 and TRBJ1-3; D gene uncertain. The ends were cut back, 4 bases at V and 0 bases at J, with 7 bases in the middle. This CDR3 region has 14 residues. Germline loops: CDR1 SGHDN, CDR2 FVKESK. The CDR3 sequence: CASSRLPSGNTIYF. Written as DNA, the CDR3 is TGTGCCAGCAGCCGGCTTCCCTCTGGAAACACCATATATTTT. Full variable domain (remainder filled in from reference TRBV14 and TRBJ1-3): EAGVTQFPSHSVIEKGQTVTLRCDPISGHDNLYWYRRVMGKEIKFLLHFVKESKQDESGMPNNRFLAERTGGTYSTLKVQPAELEDSGVYFCASSRLPSGNTIYFGEGSWLTVV.

This clonotype turned up a few times. The chain uses TRBV6-5 and TRBJ2-3; no reliable D call. CDR1 and CDR2 (germline): MNHEY, SVGAGI. The germline V and J ends were trimmed by 0 bases and 1 base, with 11 bases remaining between them. CDR3 size: 16 residues. This CDR3 is CASSYSTRVGTDTQYF. DNA for the CDR3: TGTGCCAGCAGTTACTCGACCCGGGTAGGCACAGATACGCAGTATTTT.

The chain carries TRBV20-1 and TRBJ2-1; 8 bases map to TRBD2. CDR1 DFQATT and CDR2 SNEGSKA come from the germline V gene (reference sequence). There are 16 residues in the CDR3. J was trimmed by 4 bases and V by 1 base; bases with no gene match: 9. The CDR3 bases are TGCAGTGCTAGAGCCTCGGGGGGGAGTGAGTACAATGAGCAGTTCTTC. This gives the protein CSARASGGSEYNEQFF.

This clonotype was recorded a few times. The V gene is TRBV19, the J gene TRBJ2-5; weak D call: TRBD1 (6 bases). CDR1 and CDR2 from the germline V gene are LNHDA and SQIVND (reference sequence). The V gene lost 6 bases and the J gene lost 3 bases, with 14 bases spanning the gap. This CDR3 has 14 amino acids. The CDR3 sequence: CASRRTDKEETQYF. CDR3 bases: TGTGCCAGTAGACGGACAGATAAAGAAGAGACCCAGTACTTC.

The chain carries TRBV7-6 and TRBJ2-5; D tentatively reads TRBD1 or TRBD2 (5 bases each). The CDR3 is made up of 14 amino acids. Germline V gene data show CDR1 as SGHVS and CDR2 as FNYEAQ. V was trimmed by 5 bases and J by 1 base, leaving 11 bases between them. The CDR3 reads CASSPGRFQETQYF. The CDR3, as DNA: TGTGCCAGCAGCCCGGGACGGTTCCAAGAGACCCAGTACTTC.

This clonotype occurred many times. The chain recombines TRBV12-3 or TRBV12-4 with TRBJ1-1, with D possibly matching TRBD1 (5 bases). This CDR3 is 14 amino acids long. V gave up 1 base and J gave up 1 base, with 7 bases separating them. CDR3 DNA: TGTGCCAGCAGTTTAGGGGGGTCGAACACTGAAGCTTTCTTT. The encoded protein is CASSLGGSNTEAFF.

This clonotype was seen only a few times. V is TRBV7-9 and J is TRBJ2-4; maybe TRBD2 (6 bases). V was trimmed by 1 base and J by 6 bases, leaving 7 bases between them. Germline values: CDR1 SEHNR, CDR2 FQNEAQ (reference sequence). CDR3 length: 13 residues. CDR3 nucleotides: TGTGCCAGCAGCTTAGAGGGAGGAAACATTCAGTACTTC. Translated: CASSLEGGNIQYF.